Sequencing of this TCR beta chain was carried out in a study of T cell changes during pregnancy in multiple sclerosis. The repertoire was sequenced with immunoSEQ multiplex PCR; TCRdb's copy has only in-frame clones and lacks some. The repertoire holds about 40,000 clones, with under 95% as singletons. Germline V gene data show CDR1 as SGDLS and CDR2 as YYNGEE. The CDR3 totals 12 residues. Trimming shortened V by 3 bases and J by 7 bases, and 10 bases separated the two germline ends. The chain has TRBV9 and TRBJ1-2; D not resolved. The receptor's source is a female donor with multiple sclerosis, enrolled in a pregnancy study. The sample consisted of PBMCs (not recorded whether the cells were cultured). The CDR3 reads CASSAQDSGYTF. Written as DNA, the CDR3 is TGTGCCAGCAGCGCCCAGGATTCTGGCTACACCTTC.